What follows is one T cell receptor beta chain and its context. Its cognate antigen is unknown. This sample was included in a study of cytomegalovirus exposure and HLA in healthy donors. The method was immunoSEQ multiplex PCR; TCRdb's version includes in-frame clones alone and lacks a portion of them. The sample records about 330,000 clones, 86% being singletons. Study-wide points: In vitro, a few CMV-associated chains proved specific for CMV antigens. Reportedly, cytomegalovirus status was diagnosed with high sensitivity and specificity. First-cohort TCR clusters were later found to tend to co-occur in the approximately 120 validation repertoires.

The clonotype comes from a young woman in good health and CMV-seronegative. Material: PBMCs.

CDR3 residues: CSVEGQGGTDTQYF. Written as DNA, the CDR3 is TGCAGCGTTGAGGGACAGGGCGGCACAGATACGCAGTATTTT. The chain is built from TRBV29-1 and TRBJ2-3; the match to TRBD1 covers 9 bases. The CDR3 runs 14 residues. V trimming: 3 bases; J trimming: 1 base; junction bases outside the gene matches: 2. CDR1 and CDR2 from the germline V gene are SQVTM and ANQGSEA.